Sequencing of this TCR beta chain was carried out in a study of cytomegalovirus exposure and HLA in healthy donors. The PCR was carried out with 60 Vbeta primers and 13 Jbeta primers. The table came from immunoSEQ multiplex PCR; TCRdb's copy has only in-frame clones and leaves some out. The repertoire includes approximately 170,000 clones, roughly 74% of them detected once, and over 4% sits in the top ten. Note on this clone: The antigen remains unidentified.

Notes on the study in general: Most TCRs appeared rarely, but some public TCRs recurred in many donors.

The germline V gene has CDR1 SNHLY and CDR2 FYNNEI. The CDR3 contains 15 residues. Losses at the gene ends were 4 bases for V and 5 bases for J; bases not matched to a gene: 11. The source of this sequence is a male donor in good health and CMV-seronegative. The chain has TRBV2 and TRBJ2-7; 7 nucleotides line up with TRBD1. The sample taken for sequencing was PBMCs. CDR3 in amino acids: CASSGRIGGIDEQYF. CDR3 nucleotides: TGTGCCAGCAGTGGAAGAATAGGGGGCATAGACGAGCAGTACTTC.